The rows below give T cell receptor beta chains drawn from one sample of a study of T cells in Graves' hyperthyroidism and ophthalmopathy. TCRdb analysed the multiplex PCR reads with MiXCR anew, one entry per CDR3 protein. The data contain about 560,000 distinct CDR3 sequences, roughly 17% of them seen just once; the ten biggest clones take up about 17%. Sample: blood. These receptors came from a woman aged 18-30 years with Graves' hyperthyroidism. CDR3s include the opening cysteine and the closing phenylalanine or tryptophan. A D gene is named only where the DNA matches it firmly. Clone size is not always given. Where it is, it says once, few, many or a class for expanded clones.

D: TRBD2; size: -; J: TRBJ2-3; V: TRBV12-3/TRBV12-4; CDR3: CASSLGGLAGFTDTQYF; DNA: TGTGCCAGCAGTTTAGGGGGACTAGCGGGGTTCACAGATACGCAGTATTTT
D: -; size: -; J: TRBJ1-3; V: TRBV7-9; CDR3: CASSRRLMTDSGNTIYF; DNA: TGTGCCAGCAGCCGTAGATTGATGACGGACTCTGGAAACACCATATATTTT
D: -; size: many; J: TRBJ1-2; V: TRBV24-1; CDR3: CATSRAGEYVNGYTF; DNA: TGTGCCACCAGTCGGGCGGGGGAGTATGTGAATGGCTACACCTTC
D: TRBD2; size: -; J: TRBJ2-2; V: TRBV9; CDR3: CASSGRGGVETGELFF; DNA: TGTGCCAGCAGCGGCCGCGGGGGGGTGGAGACCGGGGAGCTGTTTTTT
D: TRBD1; size: many; J: TRBJ2-4; V: TRBV28; CDR3: CASSSPGDRNIQYF; DNA: TGTGCCAGCAGTTCGCCCGGGGACAGAAACATTCAGTACTTC
D: -; size: many; J: TRBJ1-1; V: TRBV6-2/TRBV6-3; CDR3: CASSKGGEYTEAFF; DNA: TGTGCCAGCAGTAAAGGTGGGGAGTACACTGAAGCTTTCTTT
D: -; size: few; J: TRBJ2-5; V: TRBV7-2; CDR3: CASSLWGQAQETQYF; DNA: TGTGCCAGCAGCTTATGGGGGCAGGCCCAAGAGACCCAGTACTTC
D: -; size: many; J: TRBJ1-1; V: TRBV5-1; CDR3: CASSLTGSEAFF; DNA: TGCGCCAGCAGCCTCACAGGATCTGAAGCTTTCTTT
D: -; size: many; J: TRBJ1-1; V: TRBV6-2/TRBV6-3; CDR3: CASSRGGGNTEAFF; DNA: TGTGCCAGCAGTCGCGGAGGGGGAAACACTGAAGCTTTCTTT
D: -; size: -; J: TRBJ2-1; V: TRBV29-1; CDR3: CSVEDRASRFNEQFF; DNA: TGCAGCGTTGAAGATAGGGCTAGCAGGTTCAATGAGCAGTTCTTC
D: -; size: many; J: TRBJ2-2; V: TRBV10-3; CDR3: CAISDRGGENTGELFF; DNA: TGTGCCATCAGTGACAGGGGAGGGGAGAACACCGGGGAGCTGTTTTTT
D: TRBD2; size: -; J: TRBJ2-7; V: TRBV12-3/TRBV12-4; CDR3: CASSLAGRLFPEQYF; DNA: TGTGCCAGCAGTCTAGCGGGGCGCCTTTTTCCGGAGCAGTACTTC